What follows are 26 T cell receptor beta chains derived from one specimen sequenced in a study of CD8+ T cells in alopecia areata. Treatment meaning: oral pan-JAK inhibitor, 5-10 mg twice daily. RNA, once extracted, was reverse transcribed into cDNA for use as the sequencing template. Sequencing was performed with immunoSEQ multiplex PCR; in TCRdb, only in-frame clones are kept and a portion is missing. The sample consists of hundreds of thousands of clones, over 60% of them appearing once. The source material was CD4+ T cells sorted from blood, sampled at week 44, from a patient treated with tofacitinib. The source of these receptors is a human donor with alopecia areata.

This clone was observed a single time. The CDR3: CASSELAGGYNEQFF. The CDR3 DNA reads TGCGCCAGCAGCGAACTAGCGGGGGGTTACAATGAGCAGTTCTTC. This rearrangement joins TRBV5-1 to TRBJ2-1; TRBD2 agrees at 12 bases. Unmatched junction bases numbered 3, after V lost 4 bases and J lost 4 bases. The CDR3 has 15 residues. Germline values: CDR1 SGHRS, CDR2 YFSETQ.

The CDR3 DNA reads as TGCAGCGTGGCCTTAGGGGTTGTGGACGAGCAGTACTTC. It encodes CSVALGVVDEQYF. This rearrangement joins TRBV29-1 to TRBJ2-7, with D possibly matching TRBD1 (5 bases). Trimming stripped 6 bases from V and 5 bases from J, with 17 bases between. The length of the CDR3 is 13 residues. Per the germline V gene, CDR1 is SQVTM and CDR2 is ANQGSEA.

In this sample, this clone turned up a few times. The J gene is TRBJ1-2, the V gene TRBV25-1; 8 bases map to TRBD1. The CDR3 runs 16 residues. J was trimmed by 3 bases and V by 1 base; bases with no gene match: 7. Per the germline V gene, CDR1 is MGHDK and CDR2 is SYGVNS. The CDR3 sequence: CASSESGTGSYYGYTF. As DNA, the CDR3 is TGTGCCAGCAGTGAATCAGGGACAGGCAGTTACTATGGCTACACCTTC.

The chain combines TRBV7-9 with TRBJ1-1; no clear D gene. V shed 5 bases and J shed 8 bases, with 9 bases lying between them. This CDR3 region has 11 residues. Germline V gene data show CDR1 as SEHNR and CDR2 as FQNEAQ (reference sequence). The CDR3 reads CASSLRAEAFF. For the CDR3, the DNA is TGTGCCAGCAGCCTCAGAGCCGAAGCTTTCTTT.

The genes are TRBV7-2 and TRBJ2-5; 8 bases align to TRBD1. CDR3 length: 14 residues. After removal of 5 bases from V and 1 base from J, the junction contained 3 bases not matched to a gene. The germline V gene has CDR1 SGHTA and CDR2 FQGNSA. The CDR3 DNA reads TGTGCCAGCAGCCCTGGACAGGGCCAAGAGACCCAGTACTTC. As protein: CASSPGQGQETQYF. Together with reference TRBV7-2 and TRBJ2-5, the CDR3 gives the full variable domain: GAGVSQSPSNKVTEKGKDVELRCDPISGHTALYWYRQSLGQGLEFLIYFQGNSAPDKSGLPSDRFSAERTGGSVSTLTIQRTQQEDSAVYLCASSPGQGQETQYFGPGTRLLVL.

The J gene is TRBJ2-1, the V gene TRBV29-1; the D gene could be TRBD1 or TRBD2 (9 bases each). CDR3 length: 16 amino acids. Trimming stripped 2 bases from V and 5 bases from J, with 19 bases between. Germline values: CDR1 SQVTM, CDR2 ANQGSEA. CDR3 amino acids: CSVESGQGTSHNEQFF. DNA of the CDR3: TGCAGCGTTGAATCTGGACAGGGGACTAGCCACAATGAGCAGTTCTTC.

The J gene is TRBJ1-2, the V gene TRBV2, with 11 bases fitting TRBD1. The V segment lost 3 bases and the J segment 8 bases; nucleotides outside the gene matches: 5. Germline V gives CDR1 SNHLY, CDR2 FYNNEI. The CDR3 spans 14 residues. CDR3 nucleotides: TGTGCCAGCAGTGAGAGGACAGGGGGCGCGGGCTACACCTTC. As protein: CASSERTGGAGYTF.

The chain links TRBV4-3 to TRBJ2-5, with D perhaps being TRBD1 or TRBD2 (5 bases each). The CDR3 is 13 residues long. Germline V gives CDR1 LGHNA, CDR2 YSLEER. V lost 4 bases to trimming and J lost 5 bases, with 11 bases between them. In DNA form, the CDR3 reads TGCGCCAGCAGCCCGGCCGGGGCGGAGACCCAGTACTTC. Its translation is CASSPAGAETQYF.

About this clone itself: Other DNA sequences from this sample encode an identical CDR3 as well. The chain couples TRBV30 to TRBJ1-2; unclear D gene. This CDR3 region has 11 residues. Germline CDR1 reads GTSNPN; CDR2 reads SVGIG (reference sequence). Deletions cut 0 bases from V and 8 bases from J, with 7 bases between. In DNA form, the CDR3 reads TGTGCCTGGAGTGTTGGAGGGGGCTACACCTTC. Translating it yields CAWSVGGGYTF.

The genes are TRBV30 and TRBJ2-4, with 9 bases lining up with TRBD2. The CDR3 has 17 amino acids. Germline trimming cut 1 base from V and 2 bases from J; bases unmatched to any gene: 9. Germline V gene data show CDR1 as GTSNPN and CDR2 as SVGIG (reference sequence). As DNA, the CDR3 is TGTGCCTGGAGTGAGGGCGCGGGGGGGCCGACCAAAAACATTCAGTACTTC. Its translation: CAWSEGAGGPTKNIQYF.

This clone was recorded once. The V gene is TRBV6-5, the J gene TRBJ1-1; no clear D gene. Germline CDR1 reads MNHEY; CDR2 reads SVGAGI. The length of the CDR3 is 15 residues. V shed 6 bases and J shed 3 bases, with 17 bases lying between them. The CDR3 region has the DNA TGTGCCAGCAGCCGTATAAAGGGTGGGCACACTGAAGCTTTCTTT. Protein product: CASSRIKGGHTEAFF.

This clone was counted once. The V and J genes are TRBV5-4 and TRBJ1-1, with a weak D call TRBD1 (5 bases). Germline CDR1 is SGHNT and CDR2 is YYREEE (reference sequence). The CDR3 runs to 13 residues. Trimming left V 1 base short and J 4 bases short, with 8 bases between. This CDR3 is CASSLPGSTEAFF. The CDR3 nucleotides are TGTGCCAGCAGCTTGCCAGGGAGCACTGAAGCTTTCTTT.

The chain recombines TRBV15 with TRBJ2-2, with D perhaps matching TRBD1 (6 bases). V was pared by 3 bases and J by 4 bases, with 12 bases between. Germline V gives CDR1 LNHNV, CDR2 YYDKDF (reference sequence). The CDR3 extends over 15 amino acids. The DNA for the CDR3 is TGTGCCACCAGCAGTATTTCGACAGGCACCGGGGAGCTGTTTTTT. Protein product: CATSSISTGTGELFF.

The rearrangement uses TRBV14 and TRBJ1-1; 7 bases are a match to TRBD1. The CDR3 spans 13 residues. Germline V CDR1 and CDR2: SGHDN, FVKESK. J gave up 4 bases and V 1 base, and 0 bases lay outside the gene matches. CDR3 DNA: TGTGCCAGCAGCCAAGCAGGGGGCACTGAAGCTTTCTTT. This codes for CASSQAGGTEAFF.

This clone has only one observation. The rearrangement links TRBV14 to TRBJ1-2, with 9 bases lining up with TRBD1. Trimming cost V 6 bases and J 3 bases; bases outside gene matches: 8. Per germline, CDR1 SGHDN and CDR2 FVKESK. CDR3 length: 15 residues. This CDR3 is CASSPRQGDDYGYTF. The CDR3 nucleotides read TGTGCCAGCAGTCCCCGACAGGGGGATGACTATGGCTACACCTTC.

The genes are TRBV30 and TRBJ1-1, with 7 bases matching TRBD1. Looked up from germline, CDR1 is GTSNPN and CDR2 is SVGIG (reference sequence). Trimming at V came to 1 base and at J to 4 bases, leaving 3 bases not matched to a gene. This CDR3 has 13 residues. DNA for the CDR3: TGTGCCTGGAGTGCGGGACAGCCCACTGAAGCTTTCTTT. Its protein product is CAWSAGQPTEAFF.

V and J are TRBV7-3 and TRBJ1-6, with unresolved D. Trimming removed 2 bases from V and 6 bases from J, with 5 bases in between. The germline gives CDR1 SGHTA, CDR2 FQGTGA. The CDR3 is 13 residues long. CDR3 bases: TGTGCCAGCAGCTTAGCAGTTAATTCACCCCTCCACTTT. Protein sequence: CASSLAVNSPLHF.

This clone was observed once. This chain joins TRBV7-2 and TRBJ1-2; no clear D. V lost 0 bases and J 4 bases, leaving 3 bases between the germline ends. Germline V gives CDR1 SGHTA, CDR2 FQGNSA. This CDR3 is 12 amino acids long. CDR3 in DNA: TGTGCCAGCAGCTTAGCTAGCTATGGCTACACCTTC. Amino acid sequence: CASSLASYGYTF.

This clone was counted a single time. The chain recombines TRBV29-1 with TRBJ1-1, with 7 nucleotides matching TRBD1. The length of the CDR3 is 11 residues. CDR1 is SQVTM and CDR2 is ANQGSEA in the germline V gene. Trimming took 3 bases from V and 10 from J; bases not matched to a gene: 5. CDR3 residues: CSVDIGGLAFF. CDR3 coding DNA: TGCAGCGTTGATATAGGGGGCCTAGCTTTCTTT.

This chain uses TRBV7-2 with TRBJ1-1, with unresolved D. Germline V lookup: CDR1 SGHTA, CDR2 FQGNSA. V gave up 5 bases and J gave up 6 bases, with 16 bases separating them. The CDR3 contains 14 residues. CDR3 DNA: TGTGCCAGCAGCATGAGAGCGGAATTCGCTGAAGCTTTCTTT. Its translation is CASSMRAEFAEAFF.

The chain is built from TRBV27 and TRBJ2-7; 12 bases align to TRBD2. After removal of 5 bases from V and 4 bases from J, the junction contained 6 bases not matched to a gene. The CDR3 totals 15 residues. The germline gives CDR1 MNHEY, CDR2 SMNVEV (reference sequence). CDR3 in amino acids: CASSPGLAGMYEQYF. The DNA for the CDR3 is TGTGCCAGCAGTCCCGGACTAGCGGGGATGTACGAGCAGTACTTC.

The rearrangement uses TRBV4-3 and TRBJ2-3; D is perhaps TRBD1 (6 bases). The V gene's germline CDR1 is LGHNA and CDR2 YSLEER. CDR3 length equals 16 residues. V lost 1 base to trimming and J lost 3 bases, with 14 bases between them. In nucleotides, the CDR3 is TGCGCCAGCAGCCAAGGTACCGGGACATCTACAGATACGCAGTATTTT. Translating it yields CASSQGTGTSTDTQYF.

This chain connects TRBV6-5 to TRBJ2-4, with D perhaps given as TRBD1 or TRBD2 (5 bases each). Deletions cut 5 bases from V and 6 bases from J, with 17 bases between. The CDR3 is 15 amino acids. Germline CDR1 and CDR2: MNHEY and SVGAGI. DNA for the CDR3: TGTGCCAGCAGTCTGGGGACGGCTAATGGAAACATTCAGTACTTC. Protein sequence: CASSLGTANGNIQYF.

The chain uses TRBV7-8 and TRBJ1-2; TRBD1 is a possible D gene (5 bases). V was cut by 1 base and J by 5 bases, with 17 bases left in between. Germline V gene sequence: CDR1 SGHVS, CDR2 FQNEAQ. The CDR3 extends over 16 amino acids. In nucleotides, the CDR3 is TGTGCCAGCAGCTTAGAGCCCGGCCTTGGGGCATATGGCTACACCTTC. It codes for CASSLEPGLGAYGYTF.

This sequence joins TRBV7-3 and TRBJ1-1; D is unresolved. Trimming shortened V by 4 bases and J by 0 bases, and 6 bases separated the two germline ends. Germline assignment: CDR1 SGHTA and CDR2 FQGTGA. The CDR3 spans 13 residues. The CDR3 DNA reads as TGTGCCAGCAGCTCGGGGATGAACACTGAAGCTTTCTTT. As protein: CASSSGMNTEAFF.

The rearrangement joins TRBV25-1 to TRBJ1-2; a possible D gene is TRBD1 (6 bases). Germline values: CDR1 MGHDK, CDR2 SYGVNS. V was pared by 4 bases and J by 1 base, with 13 bases between. This CDR3 has 15 residues. This CDR3 is CASSGSSRGNYGYTF. The CDR3 coding sequence is TGTGCCAGCAGTGGCAGTTCCAGGGGTAACTATGGCTACACCTTC.